This T cell receptor beta chain was sequenced during a study of glioma-infiltrating T cells after dendritic cell vaccination. Study findings and constraints: TCR clonality showed no direct relationship with survival.

Amplification used 60 V beta primers and 13 J beta primers. The table came from immunoSEQ multiplex PCR; TCRdb's copy has only in-frame clones and leaves some out. Of more than 55,000 clones listed, about 85% are singletons. Concerning this clone: Its antigen is not identified.

This CDR3 is built from 16 residues. J lost 10 bases, V lost 3 bases, and 13 bases had no gene match. Time point in this sample: after dendritic cell vaccination, including at tumor progression/relapse. Before vaccination, two weeks after the third vaccination, and at progression, PBMC were collected. Material: blood, obtained after dendritic cell vaccination. This TCR derives from a human donor with glioblastoma. The rearrangement joins TRBV23-1 to TRBJ2-1; 9 bases fit TRBD1. TRBV23-1 is given ORF status, its function remaining uncertain. DNA of the CDR3: TGCGCCAGCAGTCAGGCCGGGACAGGGCCCCCAAGGGAGCAGTTCTTC. It yields the protein CASSQAGTGPPREQFF.